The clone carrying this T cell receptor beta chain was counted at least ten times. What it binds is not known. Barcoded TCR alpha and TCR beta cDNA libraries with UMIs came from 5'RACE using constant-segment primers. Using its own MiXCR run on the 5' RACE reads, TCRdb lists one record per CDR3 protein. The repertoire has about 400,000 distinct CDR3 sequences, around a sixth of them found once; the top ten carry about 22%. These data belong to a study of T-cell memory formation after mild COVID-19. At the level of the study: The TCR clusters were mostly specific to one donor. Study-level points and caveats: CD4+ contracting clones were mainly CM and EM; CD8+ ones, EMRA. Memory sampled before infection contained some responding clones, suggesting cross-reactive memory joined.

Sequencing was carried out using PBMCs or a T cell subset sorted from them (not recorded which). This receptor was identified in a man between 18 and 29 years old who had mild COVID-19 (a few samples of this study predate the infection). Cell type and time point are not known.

The CDR3 here is CASSPNPGLHYNEQFF. The CDR3 DNA sequence: TGTGCCAGCAGCCCTAATCCCGGACTACACTACAATGAGCAGTTCTTC. The chain recombines TRBV7-3 with TRBJ2-1; D may be TRBD2 (6 bases). V dropped 5 bases and J dropped 3 bases, with 17 bases sitting between them. Germline-derived CDR1 and CDR2 are SGHTA and FQGTGA. CDR3 length equals 16 residues.